The entry below gives a single T cell receptor (beta chain) sequence along with its context. As yet, its antigen is unknown. The sample comes from a study of shared clonotypes between healthy human individuals. Whole-study results and caveats: Non-shared clonotypes had lower generation probabilities than those shared by all four donors.

The CDR3 loop spans 13 amino acids. Per germline, CDR1 MNHNS and CDR2 SASEGT. V gave up 11 bases and J gave up 0 bases, with 8 bases separating them. The assay was immunoSEQ multiplex PCR, and TCRdb's table has in-frame clones only and misses some. The repertoire holds about 1 million clones, with approximately 68% as singletons. Each sample came from a Caucasian adult donor living in Nashville, Tennessee. The sample taken for sequencing was memory CD4+ T cells sorted from blood. Regarding subset: CD45RA-negative fraction. This TCR was recovered from a man aged 18 to 30 in good health. This chain connects TRBV6-1 to TRBJ2-6; D is unclear. Written as DNA, the CDR3 is TGTGCCGGCTCCGGCTCTGGGGCCAACGTCCTGACTTTC. As protein: CAGSGSGANVLTF.